This T cell receptor (beta chain) was captured in a study of metastatic and nonmetastatic thyroid tumors. General observations from the study: A significant increase in TCR beta diversity was reportedly seen in malignant thyroid tumors relative to benign nodules, in blood and tumor.

Authors' processing steps: The study took CDR3 differences across clinicopathological groups and made a distant-metastasis classifier for papillary thyroid cancer from them. TCRdb called clones again from the PCR reads with MiXCR. The V and J calls and clone size are TCRdb's, not the authors'. This table has under 95,000 clones, 9.5% to 15% appearing once. This CDR3 is built from 14 residues. The germline V gene has CDR1 SGDLS and CDR2 YYNGEE. Trimming shortened V by 4 bases and J by 7 bases, and 17 bases separated the two germline ends. Thyroid surgery was preceded by no treatment in any patient. Note on this clone: Its antigen is not identified.

This clonotype originated in a female donor with papillary thyroid cancer or a benign thyroid nodule (not recorded which). Some clones in this sample may be carry-over from other donors' samples. Sequenced sample: blood. The genes are TRBV9 and TRBJ2-5; the D gene is possibly TRBD2 (6 bases). The CDR3 bases are TGTGCCAGCAGCCCCCGAGGGCGGGACGGGACCCAGTACTTC. Protein: CASSPRGRDGTQYF.